A single sample is the source of the 21 T cell receptor beta chains below, sequenced in a study of siplizumab effects on memory and regulatory T cells. Here immunoSEQ multiplex PCR was the method, and the copy in TCRdb shows in-frame clones only, minus some. There are some 100,000 clones in the sample; approximately 91% occur only once, and 2.5% to 3% lies in the top ten. Sequencing was done on a sample of CD4+ T cells sorted from blood. These receptors came from a human donor in good health. Some clones in this sample may be carry-over from other donors' samples.

The chain links TRBV5-1 to TRBJ1-1, with D uncertain. The CDR3 extends over 14 amino acids. Germline V gene data show CDR1 as SGHRS and CDR2 as YFSETQ. The germline V and J ends were trimmed by 4 bases and 1 base, with 11 bases remaining between them. CDR3 DNA sequence: TGCGCCAGCAGCCTGCTACTAGCGAACACTGAAGCTTTCTTT. Encoded protein: CASSLLLANTEAFF. The variable domain in full, with the rest retrieved from reference TRBV5-1 and TRBJ1-1, is KAGVTQTPRYLIKTRGQQVTLSCSPISGHRSVSWYQQTPGQGLQFLFEYFSETQRNKGNFPGRFSGRQFSNSRSEMNVSTLELGDSALYLCASSLLLANTEAFFGQGTRLTVV.

The chain has TRBV6-6 and TRBJ1-1; weak D call: TRBD1 (6 bases). The V end lost 6 bases, the J end lost 4 bases, and 12 bases lay between the germline ends. Per germline, CDR1 MNHNY and CDR2 SVGAGI (reference sequence). The CDR3 runs to 13 residues. The CDR3 region has the DNA TGTGCCAGCAGGAAACAGGGAGGCACTGAAGCTTTCTTT. It translates to CASRKQGGTEAFF.

The rearrangement joins TRBV28 to TRBJ2-3, with D possibly called TRBD1 or TRBD2 (5 bases each). Trimming stripped 6 bases from V and 1 base from J, with 14 bases between. Per the germline V gene, CDR1 is MDHEN and CDR2 is SYDVKM. This CDR3 is built from 15 residues. In DNA form, the CDR3 reads TGTGCCAGCAGCCACCGGGACCAACGCACAGATACGCAGTATTTT. It codes for CASSHRDQRTDTQYF.

Only one count was recorded for this clone. The rearrangement joins TRBV6-1 to TRBJ1-2, with D maybe TRBD1 (5 bases). Germline V gene lookup returns CDR1 MNHNS and CDR2 SASEGT. CDR3 size: 12 residues. Trimming left V 2 bases short and J 7 bases short, with 8 bases between. The chain's CDR3 is CASSEQGLGYTF. The CDR3 DNA follows: TGTGCCAGCAGTGAACAGGGACTTGGCTACACCTTC.

The genes are TRBV6-1 and TRBJ2-3; 11 bases are a match to TRBD2. V lost 4 bases and J lost 11; bases outside the gene matches: 5. Germline V gives CDR1 MNHNS, CDR2 SASEGT. The CDR3 is made up of 13 amino acids. CDR3 residues: CASSVKGTSGQYF. The DNA of the CDR3 is TGTGCCAGCAGTGTGAAAGGGACTAGCGGGCAGTATTTT.

This clone appeared once. The rearrangement uses TRBV7-9 and TRBJ2-7; D possibly corresponds to TRBD1 (7 bases). CDR3 size: 15 residues. CDR1 and CDR2 (germline): SEHNR, FQNEAQ (reference sequence). Deletions cut 5 bases from V and 9 bases from J, with 23 bases between. CDR3 in DNA: TGTGCCAGCAGCAGTGCCGGGACAGCCTTCGGGGGGCAGTACTTC. It is translated as CASSSAGTAFGGQYF.

The chain couples TRBV21-1 to TRBJ2-7; the table names TRBD1, a call not compared with the DNA. TRBV21-1 is described as a pseudogene. The CDR3 consists of 17 residues. In DNA form, the CDR3 reads TGTGCCAGCAGCAAGGATGGGACAACAACCCCACTTCTCGAGCAGTACTTC. Translated: CASSKDGTTTPLLEQYF.

DNA of the CDR3: TGCGCCAGCAGCCAAGCACTAGCGGGATGGGAGACCCAGTACTTC. This translates into CASSQALAGWETQYF. The chain couples TRBV4-1 to TRBJ2-5, with TRBD2 matching over 10 bases. There are 15 residues in the CDR3. In germline, CDR1 is MGHRA, CDR2 YSYEKL. Germline trimming cut 1 base from V and 5 bases from J; bases unmatched to any gene: 4.

This clone was seen a single time. J is TRBJ2-7 and V is TRBV13; 11 bases line up with TRBD2. The CDR3 sequence is 15 residues long. Trimming removed 2 bases from V and 3 bases from J; junction bases left unmatched: 3. CDR1 and CDR2 from the germline V gene are PRHDT and FYEKMQ (reference sequence). CDR3 bases: TGTGCCAGCAGCTTACTAGCGGGAGGTCTCTACGAGCAGTACTTC. Amino acid sequence: CASSLLAGGLYEQYF.

The sample holds a few counts of this clone. The chain employs TRBV18 and TRBJ1-1; weak D call: TRBD1 (5 bases). Trimming took 6 bases from V and 1 from J, leaving 18 bases between them. The germline CDR1 and CDR2 sequences are KGHSH and LQKENI. CDR3 length: 16 residues. CDR3 region: CASSAREGNGNTEAFF. CDR3 coding DNA: TGTGCCAGCTCGGCGCGAGAGGGGAATGGGAACACTGAAGCTTTCTTT.

In the case of this clone: This sample includes further DNA sequences coding for the same CDR3. V and J are TRBV29-1 and TRBJ2-3; D may be TRBD2 (5 bases). Germline-derived CDR1 and CDR2 are SQVTM and ANQGSEA. The germline V and J ends were trimmed by 7 bases and 0 bases, with 11 bases remaining between them. The CDR3 consists of 13 residues. DNA for the CDR3: TGCAGCGCTACTCGGACTAGCACAGATACGCAGTATTTT. Protein: CSATRTSTDTQYF.

CDR3 sequence (DNA): TGTGCCAGTAGCGCCCGACTAGCGGGAGGGAACCACGAGCAGTACTTC. This translates into CASSARLAGGNHEQYF. The gene calls are TRBV19 and TRBJ2-7, with 14 bases aligning to TRBD2. The CDR3 runs to 16 residues. J gave up 5 bases and V 6 bases, and 9 bases lay outside the gene matches. In germline, CDR1 is LNHDA, CDR2 SQIVND (reference sequence).

This chain links TRBV28 with TRBJ1-5; 8 bases agree with TRBD1. The V gene end was trimmed by 6 bases and the J gene end by 6 bases; junction bases not matched to a gene: 7. The CDR3 length is 14 residues. CDR1 is MDHEN, CDR2 SYDVKM, per germline. CDR3 nucleotides: TGTGCCAGCAGATTACAGGGGGGGAGTCAGCCCCAGCATTTT. Its translation is CASRLQGGSQPQHF.

The rearrangement uses TRBV6-5 and TRBJ1-5; no definite D call. Germline V lookup: CDR1 MNHEY, CDR2 SVGAGI. V shed 3 bases and J shed 2 bases, with 5 bases lying between them. The CDR3 runs to 13 residues. The CDR3 DNA follows: TGTGCCAGCAGTTATGGGGGCAATCAGCCCCAGCATTTT. Its translation is CASSYGGNQPQHF.

The chain carries TRBV29-1 and TRBJ2-7, with D hard to call. Trimming pared 1 base from V and 5 bases from J, leaving 18 bases between. Germline values: CDR1 SQVTM, CDR2 ANQGSEA. The CDR3 has 15 amino acids. The CDR3 DNA follows: TGCAGCGTTGAAGTGGGGTTTCGCGTCGGTGACGAGCAGTACTTC. Translated, it gives CSVEVGFRVGDEQYF.

V and J are TRBV15 and TRBJ2-1; D not certain. Germline V lookup: CDR1 LNHNV, CDR2 YYDKDF (reference sequence). The CDR3 has 14 amino acids. Trimming took off 3 bases at V and 8 bases at J, with 14 bases between the two ends. As DNA, the CDR3 is TGTGCCACCAGCAGTTCTTTTTTTGACCATGAGCAGTTCTTC. Amino acid sequence: CATSSSFFDHEQFF.

The V call is TRBV28, the J call TRBJ2-5, with 8 nucleotides matching TRBD2. This CDR3 comprises 16 residues. V gave up 2 bases and J gave up 5 bases; unmatched junction bases: 10. The V gene's germline CDR1 is MDHEN and CDR2 SYDVKM. CDR3 sequence reads: CASSLIAGRAYETQYF. CDR3 DNA sequence: TGTGCCAGCAGTTTAATTGCCGGGAGGGCCTACGAGACCCAGTACTTC.

V is TRBV7-9 and J is TRBJ2-3; D remains unclear. Germline V CDR1 and CDR2: SEHNR, FQNEAQ (reference sequence). The germline V and J ends were trimmed by 1 base and 2 bases, with 13 bases remaining between them. The CDR3 is made up of 16 amino acids. CDR3 DNA: TGTGCCAGCAGCTTAGGTAGCCCAGACCCCACAGATACGCAGTATTTT. Amino acids: CASSLGSPDPTDTQYF.

This clone was seen just once. The chain joins TRBV9 to TRBJ1-4; maybe TRBD1 (6 bases). The CDR3 loop spans 16 amino acids. The V gene's germline CDR1 is SGDLS and CDR2 YYNGEE. V shed 4 bases and J shed 10 bases, with 23 bases lying between them. The CDR3 DNA reads TGTGCCAGCAGCTCCAGTCCGGGGGGCTTCAACACAAAACTGTTTTTT. It is translated as CASSSSPGGFNTKLFF.

J is TRBJ2-7 and V is TRBV29-1, with 9 nucleotides matching TRBD1. Germline values: CDR1 SQVTM, CDR2 ANQGSEA. This CDR3 has 13 residues. DNA for the CDR3: TGCAGTGCCACGGGGACAGGGAACTACGAGCAGTACTTC. This gives the protein CSATGTGNYEQYF.

This chain uses TRBV12-5 with TRBJ1-2; D unclear. CDR3 size: 13 residues. Trimming took off 1 base at V and 7 bases at J, with 10 bases between the two ends. Germline-derived CDR1 and CDR2 are LGHNT and FRNRAP. The CDR3 nucleotides are TGTGCTAGTGGTTTGGCACCTAGCGGTGGCTACACCTTC. Encoded protein: CASGLAPSGGYTF.